A selection of T cell receptor beta chains follows, all from one sample in a study of cytomegalovirus exposure and HLA in healthy donors. Assay: immunoSEQ multiplex PCR; the TCRdb copy retains only in-frame clones and omits some. The sample lists a few hundred thousand clones, approximately 80% occurring once. Material for sequencing was PBMCs. These receptors were obtained from a man aged 40-49 years in good health and CMV-seronegative. CDR3s include the opening cysteine and the closing phenylalanine or tryptophan. Each record gives: V gene, clone size, J gene, CDR3 length, CDR3 protein. A row's size may be missing; if present it is once, few, many or a size class.

v_call: TRBV13; clone_size: -; j_call: TRBJ1-1; cdr3_length: 13; cdr3_aa: CASRRDRESEAFF
v_call: TRBV27; clone_size: -; j_call: TRBJ1-2; cdr3_length: 14; cdr3_aa: CASSSLLGSYGYTF
v_call: TRBV6-1; clone_size: few; j_call: TRBJ2-3; cdr3_length: 13; cdr3_aa: CANSDRAIDTQYF
v_call: TRBV18; clone_size: -; j_call: TRBJ2-3; cdr3_length: 14; cdr3_aa: CASSTSGGTDTQYF
v_call: TRBV7-3; clone_size: -; j_call: TRBJ2-3; cdr3_length: 14; cdr3_aa: CASTTSGSSDTQYF
v_call: TRBV4-2; clone_size: -; j_call: TRBJ2-7; cdr3_length: 15; cdr3_aa: CASSQVVESNYEQYF
v_call: TRBV5-5; clone_size: -; j_call: TRBJ2-3; cdr3_length: 14; cdr3_aa: CASSLGTSADTQYF
v_call: TRBV4-1; clone_size: -; j_call: TRBJ2-7; cdr3_length: 17; cdr3_aa: CASSQFNRVRKPYEQYF
v_call: TRBV7-9; clone_size: -; j_call: TRBJ2-3; cdr3_length: 13; cdr3_aa: CASSLTGTDTQYF
v_call: TRBV7-2; clone_size: -; j_call: TRBJ1-5; cdr3_length: 15; cdr3_aa: CASSPNRVGNQPQHF
v_call: TRBV27; clone_size: -; j_call: TRBJ2-7; cdr3_length: 13; cdr3_aa: CASSFGPTYEQYF
v_call: TRBV29-1; clone_size: few; j_call: TRBJ2-7; cdr3_length: 13; cdr3_aa: CSVGGTDPYEQYF
v_call: TRBV5-1; clone_size: -; j_call: TRBJ2-3; cdr3_length: 14; cdr3_aa: CASSFGRLSDTQYF
v_call: TRBV30; clone_size: -; j_call: TRBJ2-5; cdr3_length: 15; cdr3_aa: CAWSVKAAQRETQYF
v_call: TRBV29-1; clone_size: once; j_call: TRBJ1-3; cdr3_length: 12; cdr3_aa: CSVGQPGNTIYF
v_call: TRBV5-5; clone_size: -; j_call: TRBJ2-5; cdr3_length: 13; cdr3_aa: CASSSDRIETQYF
v_call: TRBV20-1; clone_size: -; j_call: TRBJ2-7; cdr3_length: 10; cdr3_aa: CSASSREQYF
v_call: TRBV7-9; clone_size: -; j_call: TRBJ1-1; cdr3_length: 17; cdr3_aa: CASSRFGQGWRDTEAFF
v_call: TRBV27; clone_size: -; j_call: TRBJ2-7; cdr3_length: 13; cdr3_aa: CASSSGPGPKQYF
v_call: TRBV7-2; clone_size: -; j_call: TRBJ1-1; cdr3_length: 15; cdr3_aa: CASSFRTAMNTEAFF
v_call: TRBV10-3; clone_size: -; j_call: TRBJ2-3; cdr3_length: 16; cdr3_aa: CAISGGTGGGTDTQYF
v_call: TRBV15; clone_size: -; j_call: TRBJ1-3; cdr3_length: 17; cdr3_aa: CATSRGTLGQGGNTIYF
v_call: TRBV28; clone_size: -; j_call: TRBJ1-2; cdr3_length: 14; cdr3_aa: CASSPGTGTYGYTF
v_call: TRBV27; clone_size: -; j_call: TRBJ1-5; cdr3_length: 13; cdr3_aa: CAVGQEYNQPQHF
v_call: TRBV6-6; clone_size: -; j_call: TRBJ2-7; cdr3_length: 14; cdr3_aa: CASSPSSGGYEQYF
v_call: TRBV28; clone_size: -; j_call: TRBJ1-2; cdr3_length: 13; cdr3_aa: CASSSGDKYGYTF
v_call: TRBV7-9; clone_size: -; j_call: TRBJ2-3; cdr3_length: 16; cdr3_aa: CASSRGGRAWVDTQYF
v_call: TRBV2; clone_size: -; j_call: TRBJ1-5; cdr3_length: 15; cdr3_aa: CASSPRGQSNQPQHF
v_call: TRBV7-3; clone_size: -; j_call: TRBJ2-2; cdr3_length: 13; cdr3_aa: CASRQSNTGELFF
v_call: TRBV12-5; clone_size: few; j_call: TRBJ2-1; cdr3_length: 13; cdr3_aa: CASGLTPNNEQFF
v_call: TRBV5-1; clone_size: -; j_call: TRBJ1-1; cdr3_length: 13; cdr3_aa: CASAGQGNTEAFF
v_call: TRBV7-8; clone_size: -; j_call: TRBJ1-1; cdr3_length: 13; cdr3_aa: CASSPGSYTEAFF
v_call: TRBV5-1; clone_size: -; j_call: TRBJ1-3; cdr3_length: 18; cdr3_aa: CASSLAFTGVNSGNTIYF
v_call: TRBV19; clone_size: -; j_call: TRBJ2-3; cdr3_length: 16; cdr3_aa: CASSSAGTSVTDTQYF
v_call: TRBV6-1; clone_size: few; j_call: TRBJ1-1; cdr3_length: 15; cdr3_aa: CASSEGSGATTEAFF
v_call: TRBV7-9; clone_size: once; j_call: TRBJ2-2; cdr3_length: 14; cdr3_aa: CASRDRGYTGELFF
v_call: TRBV9; clone_size: -; j_call: TRBJ2-3; cdr3_length: 16; cdr3_aa: CASSVLDLSSTDTQYF
v_call: TRBV28; clone_size: -; j_call: TRBJ1-3; cdr3_length: 17; cdr3_aa: CASSLASLTGLGNTIYF
v_call: TRBV5-5; clone_size: -; j_call: TRBJ2-6; cdr3_length: 17; cdr3_aa: CASSFSGGTSGANVLTF
v_call: TRBV7-9; clone_size: -; j_call: TRBJ2-7; cdr3_length: 15; cdr3_aa: CASSPASGGPYEQYF
v_call: TRBV7-9; clone_size: -; j_call: TRBJ2-1; cdr3_length: 16; cdr3_aa: CASSLLAGGPWDEQFF
v_call: TRBV10-3; clone_size: -; j_call: TRBJ2-7; cdr3_length: 18; cdr3_aa: CAISSGQGPWVQSYEQYF
v_call: TRBV28; clone_size: -; j_call: TRBJ1-1; cdr3_length: 14; cdr3_aa: CASSLTRGRTEAFF
v_call: TRBV5-1; clone_size: few; j_call: TRBJ2-1; cdr3_length: 17; cdr3_aa: CASSLQTGTSSYNEQFF
v_call: TRBV10-3; clone_size: -; j_call: TRBJ2-1; cdr3_length: 14; cdr3_aa: CAIGGGQPTDEQFF
v_call: TRBV10-3; clone_size: few; j_call: TRBJ2-1; cdr3_length: 24; cdr3_aa: CAISEPRGVKGSKGLMGRYNEQFF
v_call: TRBV7-3; clone_size: -; j_call: TRBJ1-6; cdr3_length: 15; cdr3_aa: CASSPGQGPGSPLHF
v_call: TRBV28; clone_size: -; j_call: TRBJ2-1; cdr3_length: 16; cdr3_aa: CASTPGGTSSYNEQFF
v_call: TRBV11-2; clone_size: -; j_call: TRBJ2-3; cdr3_length: 15; cdr3_aa: CASSLEPTSTDTQYF
v_call: TRBV5-1; clone_size: -; j_call: TRBJ2-1; cdr3_length: 15; cdr3_aa: CASSLDPSSYNEQFF
v_call: TRBV15; clone_size: -; j_call: TRBJ1-4; cdr3_length: 14; cdr3_aa: CATSRDLGGGKLFF
v_call: TRBV7-8; clone_size: -; j_call: TRBJ1-3; cdr3_length: 14; cdr3_aa: CASSSRVSGNTIYF
v_call: TRBV2; clone_size: -; j_call: TRBJ1-4; cdr3_length: 13; cdr3_aa: CASSEREGEKLFF
v_call: TRBV5-1; clone_size: -; j_call: TRBJ1-5; cdr3_length: 14; cdr3_aa: CASSATGGNQPQHF